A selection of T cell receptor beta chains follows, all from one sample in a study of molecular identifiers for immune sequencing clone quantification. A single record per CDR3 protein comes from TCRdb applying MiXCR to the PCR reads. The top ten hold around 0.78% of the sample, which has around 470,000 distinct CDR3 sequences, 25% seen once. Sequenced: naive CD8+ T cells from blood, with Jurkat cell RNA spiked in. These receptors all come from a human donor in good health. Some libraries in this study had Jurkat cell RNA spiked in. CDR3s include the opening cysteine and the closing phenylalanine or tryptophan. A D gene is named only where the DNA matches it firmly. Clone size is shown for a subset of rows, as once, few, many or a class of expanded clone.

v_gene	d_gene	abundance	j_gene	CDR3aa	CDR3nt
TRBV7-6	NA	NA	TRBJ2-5	CASSLVQGPQETQYF	TGTGCCAGCAGCTTAGTACAGGGCCCCCAAGAGACCCAGTACTTC
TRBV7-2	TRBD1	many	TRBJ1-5	CASSSWTGNSNQPQHF	TGTGCCAGCAGCTCTTGGACAGGGAATAGCAATCAGCCCCAGCATTTT
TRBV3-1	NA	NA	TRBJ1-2	CASSLDRYYGYTF	TGTGCCAGCAGTCTGGACCGCTACTATGGCTACACCTTC
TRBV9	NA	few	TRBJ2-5	CASSVAAGGIETQYF	TGTGCCAGCAGCGTAGCAGCTGGGGGCATCGAGACCCAGTACTTC
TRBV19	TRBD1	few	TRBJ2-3	CASSIGDRGTDTQYF	TGTGCCAGTAGTATAGGGGACAGGGGCACAGATACGCAGTATTTT
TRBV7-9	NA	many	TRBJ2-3	CASSSLGGTDTQYF	TGTGCCAGCAGCTCCCTAGGAGGCACAGATACGCAGTATTTT
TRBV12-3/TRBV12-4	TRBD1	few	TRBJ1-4	CASRDTGGQVEKLFF	TGTGCCAGCAGGGATACAGGGGGCCAGGTAGAAAAACTGTTTTTT
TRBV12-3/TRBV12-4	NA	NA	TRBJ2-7	CASSSSGLLYERYF	TGTGCCAGCAGTTCATCGGGACTCCTCTACGAGCGGTACTTC
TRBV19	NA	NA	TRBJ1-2	CASNPGANYGYTF	TGTGCCAGTAACCCAGGGGCTAACTATGGCTACACCTTC
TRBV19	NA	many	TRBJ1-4	CASRIRDATNEKLFF	TGTGCCAGTCGAATACGGGACGCAACTAATGAAAAACTGTTTTTT
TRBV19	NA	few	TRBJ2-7	CASSIDGTGEYYEQYF	TGTGCCAGTAGTATAGATGGAACAGGAGAGTACTACGAGCAGTACTTC
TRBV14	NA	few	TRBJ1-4	CASSAYSATNEKLFF	TGTGCCAGCAGCGCCTACAGTGCAACTAATGAAAAACTGTTTTTT
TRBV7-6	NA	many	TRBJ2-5	CASSSIGAQETQYF	TGTGCCAGCAGCTCAATTGGAGCGCAAGAGACCCAGTACTTC
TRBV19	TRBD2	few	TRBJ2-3	CASSGSAGGSDTQYF	TGTGCCAGTAGTGGCTCGGCGGGGGGCTCAGATACGCAGTATTTT
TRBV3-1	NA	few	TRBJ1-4	CASSPPRGPEKLFF	TGTGCCAGCAGCCCCCCGAGGGGCCCTGAAAAACTGTTTTTT
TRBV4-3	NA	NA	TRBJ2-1	CARSPQGSSYNAQFF	TGCGCCCGCAGCCCACAGGGTAGCTCCTACAATGCGCAGTTCTTC
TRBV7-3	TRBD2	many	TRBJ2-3	CASSSDLAGMQTDTQYF	TGTGCCAGCAGCTCTGACCTAGCGGGGATGCAAACAGATACGCAGTATTTT
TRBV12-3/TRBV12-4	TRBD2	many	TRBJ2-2	CASRAIAGGNTGELFF	TGTGCCAGCAGAGCGATAGCGGGGGGAAACACCGGGGAGCTGTTTTTT
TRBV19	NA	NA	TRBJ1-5	CASSIGAGAIQPQHF	TGTGCCAGTAGTATAGGGGCAGGGGCGATTCAGCCCCAGCATTTT
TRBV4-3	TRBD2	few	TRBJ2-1	CASSQALAGVGNEQFF	TGCGCCAGCAGCCAAGCGCTAGCGGGAGTGGGTAATGAGCAGTTCTTC
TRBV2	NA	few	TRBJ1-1	CASRGVSGAFF	TGTGCCAGCAGAGGGGTATCGGGGGCTTTCTTT